This TCR beta chain was retrieved from a study of Graves' ophthalmopathy and Graves' hyperthyroidism. Stable hyperthyroidism meant no progression to ophthalmopathy within 18 months of follow-up. Physicians reached a diagnosis by relying on clinical symptoms, serum thyroxine, TRAb, thyroid ultrasound and orbital computed tomography. The germline V gene encodes CDR1 PRHDT and CDR2 FYEKMQ (reference sequence). The CDR3 totals 17 residues. The germline V and J ends were trimmed by 2 bases and 6 bases, with 20 bases remaining between them. TCR beta CDR3 regions were amplified from RNA transcripts. HTBI-primed first-round RT-PCR preceded second-round multiplex PCR. MiXCR was run by TCRdb on the multiplex PCR reads, yielding one entry per CDR3 protein. The sample includes about 380,000 distinct CDR3 sequences, 15% of them seen just once. Findings and caveats of the study: This model predicted ophthalmopathy progression (sensitivity around 71%, specificity around 72%). Most expanded clonotypes from thyroid (those above 0.001 frequency) were also found in blood.

This clonotype was observed at least ten times. What it binds is not known. The J gene is TRBJ2-4, the V gene TRBV13; D is undetermined. The TCR was taken from a woman aged 18-29 years with stable Graves' hyperthyroidism. Sequencing was performed on peripheral blood. The CDR3 region has the DNA TGTGCCAGCAGCTTACTGGTGCCCCCCCTTAGAGGAAACATTCAGTACTTC. Its translation: CASSLLVPPLRGNIQYF.